One and the same sample provided the 20 T cell receptor beta chains below, sequenced in a study of CD8+ T cells in alopecia areata. The authors extracted RNA and reverse transcribed it into cDNA as the sequencing template. Here immunoSEQ multiplex PCR was the method, and the copy in TCRdb shows in-frame clones only, minus some. The data hold around 140,000 clones, with 49% observed a single time. The sequencing used CD8+ T cells sorted from blood, collected at week 0. The receptors derive from a human donor with alopecia areata.

This chain connects TRBV6-5 to TRBJ1-1; a weak D match, TRBD1 (5 bases). Trimming cost V 0 bases and J 1 base, with 9 bases left between them. Germline assignment: CDR1 MNHEY and CDR2 SVGAGI. CDR3 length: 15 amino acids. The CDR3 region is CASSYSRTGNTEAFF. CDR3 sequence (DNA): TGTGCCAGCAGTTACTCGCGAACAGGGAACACTGAAGCTTTCTTT.

This sequence joins TRBV29-1 and TRBJ2-1, with a tentative D call TRBD1 (7 bases). The germline V and J ends were trimmed by 7 bases and 1 base, with 11 bases remaining between them. The CDR3 consists of 13 residues. CDR1 and CDR2 from the germline V gene are SQVTM and ANQGSEA. For the CDR3, the DNA is TGCAGCGGCCAGGGGGGATCCTACAATGAGCAGTTCTTC. Translation: CSGQGGSYNEQFF.

The chain joins TRBV29-1 to TRBJ2-1, with D perhaps matching TRBD2 (5 bases). V lost 4 bases and J lost 6, with 7 bases in between. Germline CDR1 is SQVTM and CDR2 is ANQGSEA. This CDR3 region has 11 residues. The chain's CDR3 is CSVGLANEQFF. CDR3 bases: TGCAGCGTTGGGCTAGCCAATGAGCAGTTCTTC.

This clone has only a few counts. The rearrangement joins TRBV20-1 to TRBJ1-1; D is ambiguous. This CDR3 is built from 10 residues. Germline V gene sequence: CDR1 DFQATT, CDR2 SNEGSKA (reference sequence). V shed 4 bases and J shed 7 bases, with 7 bases lying between them. The CDR3 is CSAMGFEAFF. The CDR3 nucleotides are TGCAGTGCTATGGGGTTTGAAGCTTTCTTT.

This clone was counted between two and nine times. The J gene is TRBJ2-7, the V gene TRBV11-2; D not resolved. Germline values: CDR1 SGHAT, CDR2 FQNNGV. V lost 1 base and J lost 3, with 16 bases in between. There are 16 residues in the CDR3. The CDR3 reads CASSLVEQVGNYEQYF. For the CDR3, the DNA is TGTGCCAGCAGCTTAGTCGAGCAGGTGGGAAACTACGAGCAGTACTTC.

The rearrangement uses TRBV6-6 and TRBJ2-5; possibly TRBD2 for D (6 bases). This CDR3 has 12 amino acids. V was clipped by 8 bases and J by 2 bases, with 9 bases between them. Germline assignment: CDR1 MNHNY and CDR2 SVGAGI (reference sequence). The CDR3 DNA sequence: TGTGCCAGCGAGGAGGGTCAAGAGACCCAGTACTTC. It codes for CASEEGQETQYF.

This clone was observed a few times. V and J are TRBV6-6 and TRBJ2-7; 8 positions agree with TRBD2. Germline values: CDR1 MNHNY, CDR2 SVGAGI (reference sequence). The V and J ends lost 0 bases and 3 bases, in that order; junction bases with no gene match: 4. The CDR3 has 15 residues. The CDR3 loop is CASSYSKSGGYEQYF. The CDR3 DNA reads as TGTGCCAGCAGTTACTCGAAAAGCGGGGGCTACGAGCAGTACTTC.

V usage is TRBV29-1 and J usage is TRBJ2-7; no firm D call. The CDR3 is 14 amino acids. CDR1 and CDR2 (germline): SQVTM, ANQGSEA. The V and J ends lost 4 bases and 2 bases respectively, with 15 bases between them. The CDR3 sequence is CSVVSPNPTYEQYF. The CDR3 DNA follows: TGCAGCGTTGTCAGCCCCAACCCGACCTACGAGCAGTACTTC.

The rearrangement uses TRBV4-3 and TRBJ2-5; no firm D call. The CDR3 has 15 residues. Germline V gene lookup returns CDR1 LGHNA and CDR2 YSLEER. V dropped 4 bases and J dropped 5 bases, with 17 bases sitting between them. The CDR3, as DNA: TGCGCCAGCAGCCGACTGGACGGACCGCTCGAGACCCAGTACTTC. Its protein is CASSRLDGPLETQYF.

V gene TRBV7-9 combines with J gene TRBJ2-3; D gene unclear. Per germline, CDR1 SEHNR and CDR2 FQNEAQ (reference sequence). The germline V and J ends were trimmed by 1 base and 0 bases, with 8 bases remaining between them. CDR3 length equals 15 residues. CDR3 DNA sequence: TGTGCCAGCAGCTTAGTGTCACAGAGCACAGATACGCAGTATTTT. Translating it yields CASSLVSQSTDTQYF.

The chain has TRBV27 and TRBJ1-1; maybe TRBD1 (5 bases). Germline V lookup: CDR1 MNHEY, CDR2 SMNVEV (reference sequence). Trimming shortened V by 3 bases and J by 1 base, and 9 bases separated the two germline ends. This CDR3 is 14 amino acids long. The CDR3 nucleotides read TGTGCCAGCAGTTTTACAGGAACGAACACTGAAGCTTTCTTT. It specifies CASSFTGTNTEAFF.

The chain has TRBV29-1 and TRBJ2-1, with D uncertain. The CDR3 totals 10 residues. Trimming pared 5 bases from V and 6 bases from J, leaving 5 bases between. Germline CDR1 SQVTM, CDR2 ANQGSEA. The CDR3 region is CSVFLNEQFF. The CDR3, as DNA: TGCAGCGTTTTCCTCAATGAGCAGTTCTTC.

The chain couples TRBV6-5 to TRBJ1-3; 7 bases match TRBD1. CDR3 size: 14 residues. Germline CDR1 and CDR2: MNHEY and SVGAGI. The ends lost 4 bases at V and 4 bases at J; junction bases unmatched: 4. CDR3 nucleotide sequence: TGTGCCAGCAGTTTAGGGACAGCCGGAAACACCATATATTTT. This gives the protein CASSLGTAGNTIYF.

The V gene is TRBV9, the J gene TRBJ2-3, with D unclear. CDR3 length: 12 residues. Germline V gene sequence: CDR1 SGDLS, CDR2 YYNGEE. V was trimmed by 3 bases and J by 7 bases, leaving 9 bases between them. This CDR3 reads CASSEDGNTQYF. The CDR3 region has the DNA TGTGCCAGCAGCGAGGACGGCAATACGCAGTATTTT.

This clone was counted between two and nine times. The rearrangement joins TRBV4-3 to TRBJ2-2; 8 bases map to TRBD1. After removal of 2 bases from V and 4 bases from J, the junction contained 9 bases not matched to a gene. CDR1 and CDR2 (germline): LGHNA, YSLEER. The CDR3 is 17 residues long. CDR3 sequence (DNA): TGCGCCAGCAGCCAACTGCTACAGGGGGATGGCACCGGGGAGCTGTTTTTT. Translation gives CASSQLLQGDGTGELFF.

This sequence joins TRBV9 and TRBJ1-2; 7 bases align to TRBD1. Trimming cost V 3 bases and J 4 bases; bases outside gene matches: 12. The CDR3 is 16 residues long. Germline values: CDR1 SGDLS, CDR2 YYNGEE. In DNA form, the CDR3 reads TGTGCCAGCAGCGAAAGTACAGGGGATATAGCCTATGGCTACACCTTC. Protein product: CASSESTGDIAYGYTF.

The chain combines TRBV19 with TRBJ2-3; D perhaps matches TRBD2 (5 bases). The germline V and J ends were trimmed by 8 bases and 1 base, with 16 bases remaining between them. CDR1 is LNHDA, CDR2 SQIVND, per germline (reference sequence). CDR3 length equals 15 residues. DNA of the CDR3: TGTGCCAGTGATACGGACCTGGGAGGCACAGATACGCAGTATTTT. It yields the protein CASDTDLGGTDTQYF. Based on the CDR3 plus reference TRBV19 and TRBJ2-3, the full variable domain is DGGITQSPKYLFRKEGQNVTLSCEQNLNHDAMYWYRQDPGQGLRLIYYSQIVNDFQKGDIAEGYSVSREKKESFPLTVTSAQKNPTAFYLCASDTDLGGTDTQYFGPGTRLTVL.

This chain links TRBV4-3 with TRBJ2-3; 7 positions agree with TRBD2. CDR3 length: 16 amino acids. Germline V gives CDR1 LGHNA, CDR2 YSLEER. With 6 bases clipped from V and 1 base from J, the junction kept 10 bases outside the gene matches. CDR3 protein: CASRPSRGEGTDTQYF. The CDR3 nucleotides are TGCGCCAGCAGACCATCTCGGGGGGAAGGCACAGATACGCAGTATTTT.

The V gene is TRBV6-5, the J gene TRBJ1-1; unclear D gene. V dropped 6 bases and J dropped 0 bases, with 8 bases sitting between them. CDR1 and CDR2 (germline): MNHEY, SVGAGI. The CDR3 loop spans 13 amino acids. CDR3 protein: CASRPIMNTEAFF. CDR3 DNA sequence: TGTGCCAGCAGACCCATAATGAACACTGAAGCTTTCTTT.

The V gene is TRBV27, the J gene TRBJ1-2; D is unresolved. With 2 bases removed from V and 4 bases from J, the gap between germline ends came to 8 bases. CDR3 length: 13 residues. Per the germline V gene, CDR1 is MNHEY and CDR2 is SMNVEV (reference sequence). The CDR3 DNA reads as TGTGCCAGCAGTTTAGACGGAGCCTATGGCTACACCTTC. Translating it yields CASSLDGAYGYTF.